The clone carrying this TCR beta chain was observed at least ten times. Its specificity is not known. This record comes from a study of T cells in Graves' hyperthyroidism and ophthalmopathy. The CDR3 has 15 residues. Between the trimmed V and J ends, which lost 0 bases and 7 bases, there was a span of 15 bases. Germline V gene lookup returns CDR1 MNHNS and CDR2 SASEGT. RNA transcripts were the template for amplifying TCR beta CDR3 regions. HTBI primers drove first-round RT-PCR of the TCR CDR3. TCRdb recomputed calls from the multiplex PCR reads with MiXCR, one row per CDR3 protein. Of around 610,000 distinct CDR3 sequences listed, roughly 14% are singletons. Each diagnosis was grounded in clinical symptoms, serum thyroxine and TRAb, thyroid ultrasound, and orbital computed tomography. Study-level findings and limits: Blood also carried most thyroid clonotypes expanded above 0.001. In simple terms, a model built on 13 V-J features told ophthalmopathy apart from stable hyperthyroidism.

This rearrangement joins TRBV6-1 to TRBJ2-5, with D tentatively TRBD2 (5 bases). This clonotype originated in a woman between 40 and 55 years old with Graves' ophthalmopathy. The sample comprised blood. Here the CDR3 reads CASSEAAASRRTQYF. CDR3 bases: TGTGCCAGCAGTGAAGCAGCAGCTAGCCGACGGACCCAGTACTTC.